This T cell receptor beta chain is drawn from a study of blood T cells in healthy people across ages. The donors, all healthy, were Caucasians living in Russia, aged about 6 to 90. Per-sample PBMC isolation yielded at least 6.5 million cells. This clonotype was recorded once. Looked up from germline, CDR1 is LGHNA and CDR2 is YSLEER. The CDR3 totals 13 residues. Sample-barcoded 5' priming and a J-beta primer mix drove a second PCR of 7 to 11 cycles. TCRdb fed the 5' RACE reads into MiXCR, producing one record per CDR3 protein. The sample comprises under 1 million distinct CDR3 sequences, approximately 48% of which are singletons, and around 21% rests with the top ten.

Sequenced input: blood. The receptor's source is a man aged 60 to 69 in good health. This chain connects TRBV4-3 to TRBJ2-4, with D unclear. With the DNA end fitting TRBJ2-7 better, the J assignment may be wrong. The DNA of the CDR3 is TGCGCCAGCAGCCAAGGGCACAGCAACGAGCAGTACTTC. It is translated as CASSQGHSNEQYF.